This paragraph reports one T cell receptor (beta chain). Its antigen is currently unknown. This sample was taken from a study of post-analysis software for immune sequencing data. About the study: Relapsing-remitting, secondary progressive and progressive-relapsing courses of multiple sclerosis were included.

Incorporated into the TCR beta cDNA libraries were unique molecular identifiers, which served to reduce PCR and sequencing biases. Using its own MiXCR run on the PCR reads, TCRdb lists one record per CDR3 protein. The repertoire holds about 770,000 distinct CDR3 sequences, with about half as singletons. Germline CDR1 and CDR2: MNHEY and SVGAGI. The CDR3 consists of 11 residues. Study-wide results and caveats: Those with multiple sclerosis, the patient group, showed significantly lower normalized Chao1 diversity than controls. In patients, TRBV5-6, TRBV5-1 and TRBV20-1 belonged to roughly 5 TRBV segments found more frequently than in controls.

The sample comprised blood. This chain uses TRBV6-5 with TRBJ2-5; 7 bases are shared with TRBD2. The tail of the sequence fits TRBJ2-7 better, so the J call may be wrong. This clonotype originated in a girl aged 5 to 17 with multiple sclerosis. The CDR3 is CASGGVLEQYF. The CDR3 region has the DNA TGTGCCAGCGGGGGGGTCCTCGAGCAGTACTTC.